This T cell receptor (beta chain) was observed in a study of T cells after yellow fever vaccination. The CDR3 totals 17 residues. The germline V gene encodes CDR1 LNHDA and CDR2 SQIVND (reference sequence). Germline trimming cut 3 bases from V and 4 bases from J; bases unmatched to any gene: 12. TCRdb ran MiXCR on the 5' RACE reads and lists one entry per CDR3 protein. This table has about 500,000 distinct CDR3 sequences, roughly a sixth appearing once. This chain links TRBV19 with TRBJ1-1, with TRBD1 matching 9 bases. This sequence originates from a man aged 18 to 30 who received the YFV17D yellow fever vaccine. The sequenced sample was PBMCs, obtained 5 to 6 days after the first yellow fever vaccination. CDR3: CASSMVRRGQGRTEAFF. The CDR3 nucleotides are TGTGCCAGTAGTATGGTACGGAGGGGACAGGGTCGCACTGAAGCTTTCTTT.